This T cell receptor beta chain was identified in a study of CD4 T cells in relation to SARS-CoV-2 and coronaviruses. Study as a whole: PBMCs were cultured with antigen for about eleven days before TCR beta sequencing. General observations from the study: Pre-pandemic and post-infection samples never came from the same donor. Crossreactive clones expanded significantly less to SARS-CoV-2 than monoreactive clones.

CD4+ T cells from unexposed donors were obtained before the COVID-19 pandemic (2011-2018). CD4+ T cells were isolated from the cells after more than 8 days of culture. Trimming took 8 bases from V and 6 from J, leaving 10 bases between them. The germline gives CDR1 SEHNR, CDR2 FQNEAQ (reference sequence). This CDR3 is built from 12 residues. Details on this clone: What it binds is unknown.

The protocol was immunoSEQ multiplex PCR, while the TCRdb copy is restricted to in-frame clones and leaves out a portion. The repertoire holds tens of thousands of clones, about 78% seen once, with over 9% in the top ten. What was sequenced was CD4+ T cells from PBMCs, cultured in vitro. This clonotype originated in a human donor in good health. This sequence joins TRBV7-9 and TRBJ2-2; D is ambiguous. This CDR3 is CASRPAAGELFF. CDR3 sequence (DNA): TGTGCCAGCCGACCCGCGGCCGGGGAGCTGTTTTTT. The complete variable domain, with remaining parts taken from reference TRBV7-9 and TRBJ2-2, reads DTGVSQNPRHKITKRGQNVTFRCDPISEHNRLYWYRQTLGQGPEFLTYFQNEAQLEKSRLLSDRFSAERPKGSFSTLEIQRTEQGDSAMYLCASRPAAGELFFGEGSRLTVL.